This TCR beta chain comes out of a study of cytomegalovirus exposure and HLA in healthy donors. The CDR3 spans 15 residues. Deletions cut 8 bases from V and 1 base from J, with 17 bases between. Per the germline V gene, CDR1 is MNHEY and CDR2 is SMNVEV (reference sequence). Only a few counts were recorded for this clone. Amplification used 60 Vbeta primers and 13 Jbeta primers. Repertoires were generated with immunoSEQ multiplex PCR, while TCRdb's copy carries only in-frame clones and drops some. The sample holds some 200,000 clones, more than 75% seen once. This receptor was taken from a woman aged 18 to 35 in good health and CMV-seronegative. The sequenced material came from PBMCs. This rearrangement joins TRBV27 to TRBJ1-1; D gene ambiguous. The CDR3 nucleotides read TGTGCCAGCTGCCCGTTCGCGGGGTGGAACACTGAAGCTTTCTTT. It codes for CASCPFAGWNTEAFF.